This T cell receptor (beta chain) was documented in a study of blood T cell repertoires in COVID-19. The overall study: Whether acute or convalescent, the COVID-19 samples came from the United States, Italy and Spain. T cells, B-cell-depleted T cells, or PBMCs supplied cDNA or gDNA.

The CDR3 is 13 amino acids. CDR1 is MNHEY and CDR2 is SMNVEV in the germline V gene (reference sequence). The trim removed 10 bases at V and 5 bases at J, leaving 7 bases unmatched. Under the authors' procedure: Estimation of nucleated cell counts was performed using reference gene primer amplification. The table came from immunoSEQ multiplex PCR; TCRdb's copy has only in-frame clones and leaves some out. That table supplies the V and J calls and clone size; D and trimming were determined from the DNA. The sample has around 170,000 clones, over 80% seen once. The V and J genes are TRBV27 and TRBJ2-4, with 8 bases aligning to TRBD1. This receptor was obtained from a woman in her thirties or forties with acute or convalescent COVID-19. The source material was peripheral blood. The CDR3 region has the DNA TGTGCCATCCTCGACAGGGGCCAAAACATTCAGTACTTC. Translating it yields CAILDRGQNIQYF.